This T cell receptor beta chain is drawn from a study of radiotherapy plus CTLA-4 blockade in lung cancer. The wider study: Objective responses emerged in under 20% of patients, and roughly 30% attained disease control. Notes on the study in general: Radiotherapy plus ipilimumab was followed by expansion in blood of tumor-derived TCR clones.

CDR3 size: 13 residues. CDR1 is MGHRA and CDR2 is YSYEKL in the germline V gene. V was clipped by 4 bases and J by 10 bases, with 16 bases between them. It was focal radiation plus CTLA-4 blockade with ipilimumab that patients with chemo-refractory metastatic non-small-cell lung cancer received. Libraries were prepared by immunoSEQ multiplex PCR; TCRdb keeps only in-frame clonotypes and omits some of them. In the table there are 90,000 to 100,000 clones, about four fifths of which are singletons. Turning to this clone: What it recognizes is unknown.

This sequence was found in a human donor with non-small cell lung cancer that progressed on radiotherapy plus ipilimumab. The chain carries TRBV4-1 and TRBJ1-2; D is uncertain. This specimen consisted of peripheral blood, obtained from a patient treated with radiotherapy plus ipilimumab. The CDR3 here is CASSRPYLGIYTF. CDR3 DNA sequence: TGCGCCAGCAGCCGCCCCTACCTGGGAATCTACACCTTC.